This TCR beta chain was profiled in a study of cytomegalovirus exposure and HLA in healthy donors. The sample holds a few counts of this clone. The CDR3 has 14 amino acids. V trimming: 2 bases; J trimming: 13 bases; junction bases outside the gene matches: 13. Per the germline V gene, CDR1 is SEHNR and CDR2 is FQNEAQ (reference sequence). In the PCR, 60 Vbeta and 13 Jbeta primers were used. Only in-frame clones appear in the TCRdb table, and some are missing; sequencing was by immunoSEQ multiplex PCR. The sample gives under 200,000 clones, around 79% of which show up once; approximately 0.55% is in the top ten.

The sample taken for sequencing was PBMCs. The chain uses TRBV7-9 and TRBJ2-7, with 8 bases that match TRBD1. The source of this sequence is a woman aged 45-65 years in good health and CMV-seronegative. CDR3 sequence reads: CASSLSGGPDTSYF. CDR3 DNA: TGTGCCAGCAGCTTATCAGGGGGCCCGGACACTTCCTACTTC.